Listed here are 14 T cell receptor beta chains from one sample, sequenced in a study of T cell responses to AZD1222 COVID-19 vaccine. The assay was immunoSEQ multiplex PCR, and TCRdb's table has in-frame clones only and misses some. The sample lists roughly 80,000 clones; roughly nine tenths were seen once. This specimen was peripheral blood, taken 28 days after the second AZD1222 dose. The source is an adult who received the AZD1222 COVID-19 vaccine.

The rearrangement uses TRBV5-1 and TRBJ2-3; D is perhaps TRBD1 or TRBD2 (5 bases each). The V gene's germline CDR1 is SGHRS and CDR2 YFSETQ. Trimming removed 4 bases at V and 0 bases at J, with 12 bases between. The CDR3 is 15 residues long. The CDR3 DNA is TGCGCCAGCAGCATCGGTGGGACCAGCACAGATACGCAGTATTTT. Residues: CASSIGGTSTDTQYF.

This clone was seen a few times. The chain has TRBV4-2 and TRBJ2-2; 11 bases fit TRBD2. This CDR3 is 16 amino acids long. Germline V gives CDR1 LGHNA, CDR2 YNFKEQ. The V segment lost 7 bases and the J segment 4 bases; nucleotides outside the gene matches: 8. The CDR3 loop is CASTLTSGDTTGELFF. For the CDR3, the DNA is TGTGCCAGCACCTTGACTAGCGGGGACACCACCGGGGAGCTGTTTTTT.

This clone has only one observation. V and J are TRBV7-3 and TRBJ1-3, with 9 bases identical to TRBD1. CDR3 size: 17 residues. Germline CDR1 SGHTA, CDR2 FQGTGA. With V trimmed by 5 bases and J by 0 bases, 8 bases remained unmatched. Written as DNA, the CDR3 is TGTGCCAGCAGCCCCGACAGGGGGTCATTCTCTGGAAACACCATATATTTT. Protein product: CASSPDRGSFSGNTIYF.

This clone was detected only once. The V and J genes are TRBV7-8 and TRBJ2-7; 9 bases are a match to TRBD2. The CDR3 loop spans 16 amino acids. Trimming took 4 bases from V and 1 from J; bases not matched to a gene: 8. Germline V gene sequence: CDR1 SGHVS, CDR2 FQNEAQ. The CDR3: CASSSTRLAVSYEQYF. DNA of the CDR3: TGTGCCAGCAGCTCGACTAGACTAGCGGTTTCCTACGAGCAGTACTTC.

V and J are TRBV6-1 and TRBJ2-7; 7 bases line up with TRBD2. The CDR3 contains 14 residues. J lost 3 bases, V lost 1 base, and 3 bases had no gene match. Germline values: CDR1 MNHNS, CDR2 SASEGT. This CDR3 is CASSEGGGGYEQYF. Written as DNA, the CDR3 is TGTGCCAGCAGTGAAGGGGGCGGGGGCTACGAGCAGTACTTC.

The chain uses TRBV11-3 and TRBJ2-3; TRBD1 might be the D (6 bases). The CDR3 spans 13 residues. CDR1 is SGHNT, CDR2 YENEEA, per germline. The V and J ends lost 7 bases and 8 bases respectively, with 16 bases between them. The CDR3 loop is CASTLGGDRTQYF. CDR3 bases: TGTGCCAGCACCCTAGGGGGAGACCGTACGCAGTATTTT.

The gene calls are TRBV7-8 and TRBJ2-1; D uncertain. The CDR3 is 12 residues long. Between the trimmed V and J ends, which lost 5 bases and 8 bases, there was a span of 10 bases. Germline V gene sequence: CDR1 SGHVS, CDR2 FQNEAQ. CDR3 sequence (DNA): TGTGCCAGCAGCCGAAGTAACTATGAGCAGTTCTTC. Its protein is CASSRSNYEQFF.

This clone was picked up one time. The chain links TRBV10-1 to TRBJ2-7; D gene ambiguous. This CDR3 is built from 17 residues. V was pared by 4 bases and J by 2 bases, with 21 bases between. The germline V gene has CDR1 WNHNN and CDR2 SYGVQD (reference sequence). CDR3 nucleotides: TGCGCCAGCAGTGCCCACGGGCTGCCCGTCCCCCCCTACGAGCAGTACTTC. Translated: CASSAHGLPVPPYEQYF.

This clone was detected a few times. This chain uses TRBV4-1 with TRBJ2-5; D is perhaps TRBD1 (5 bases). Germline-derived CDR1 and CDR2 are MGHRA and YSYEKL. This CDR3 contains 14 residues. Trimming cost V 2 bases and J 4 bases, with 11 bases left between them. The CDR3 loop reads CASSQYGQGETQYF. The CDR3 DNA is TGCGCCAGCAGCCAATATGGACAAGGAGAGACCCAGTACTTC.

The J gene is TRBJ2-7, the V gene TRBV5-4, with D possibly being TRBD2 (6 bases). V lost 3 bases, J lost 3 bases, and 13 bases lay in between. Germline V lookup: CDR1 SGHNT, CDR2 YYREEE (reference sequence). The CDR3 covers 14 residues. The DNA of the CDR3 is TGTGCCAGCAGCTCGGGGGTTAGCGGCTACGAGCAGTACTTC. Translation: CASSSGVSGYEQYF.

A single count supports this clone. This rearrangement joins TRBV3-1 (or the pseudogene TRBV3-2) to TRBJ1-2, with 7 bases that match TRBD1. The CDR3 runs to 15 residues. V lost 4 bases and J lost 4; bases outside the gene matches: 9. Germline V gene data show CDR1 as LGHDT and CDR2 as YNNKEL (reference sequence). DNA of the CDR3: TGTGCCAGCAGCCCATTCCAGGGGGACGGCTATGGCTACACCTTC. This sequence encodes CASSPFQGDGYGYTF.

The J gene is TRBJ1-2, the V gene TRBV4-1; D might be TRBD1 (5 bases). V dropped 0 bases and J dropped 3 bases, with 11 bases sitting between them. The CDR3 covers 15 residues. Germline V gives CDR1 MGHRA, CDR2 YSYEKL. CDR3 loop: CASSQETGVYYGYTF. CDR3 DNA: TGCGCCAGCAGCCAAGAAACAGGCGTATACTATGGCTACACCTTC.

The chain joins TRBV4-1 to TRBJ2-3; D remains ambiguous. V lost 6 bases to trimming and J lost 4 bases, with 11 bases between them. The germline gives CDR1 MGHRA, CDR2 YSYEKL. The CDR3 is made up of 13 amino acids. The CDR3 DNA sequence: TGCGCCAGCAGAGTAGTGGGCGCAGATACGCAGTATTTT. Amino acids: CASRVVGADTQYF.

The rearrangement uses TRBV7-8 and TRBJ1-2; no definite D call. V was trimmed by 5 bases and J by 3 bases, leaving 10 bases between them. Germline V gene sequence: CDR1 SGHVS, CDR2 FQNEAQ. The CDR3 runs 13 residues. The CDR3 coding sequence is TGTGCCAGCAGCACGGGAAGGGACTATGGCTACACCTTC. Residues: CASSTGRDYGYTF.